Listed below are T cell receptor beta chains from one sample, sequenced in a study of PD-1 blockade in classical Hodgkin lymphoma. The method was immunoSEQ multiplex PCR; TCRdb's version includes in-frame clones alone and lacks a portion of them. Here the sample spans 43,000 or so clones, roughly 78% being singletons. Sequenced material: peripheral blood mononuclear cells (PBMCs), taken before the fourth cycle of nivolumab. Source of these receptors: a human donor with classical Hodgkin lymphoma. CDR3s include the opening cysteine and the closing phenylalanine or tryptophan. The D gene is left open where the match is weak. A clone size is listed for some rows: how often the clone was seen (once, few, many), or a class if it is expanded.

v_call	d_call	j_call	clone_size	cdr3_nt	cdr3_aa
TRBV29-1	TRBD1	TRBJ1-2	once	TGCAGCGTCACTGGACAGGGGAACTCTGGCTACACCTTC	CSVTGQGNSGYTF
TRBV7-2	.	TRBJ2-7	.	TGTGCCAGCAGTCACCAAGGAACCGAGCAGTACTTC	CASSHQGTEQYF
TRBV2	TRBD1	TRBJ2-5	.	TGTGCCAGCACCCCGGGACAGGAAGAGACCCAGTACTTC	CASTPGQEETQYF
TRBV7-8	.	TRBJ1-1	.	TGTGCCTGTATCACAAGGGGCCCTGAAGCTTTCTTT	CACITRGPEAFF
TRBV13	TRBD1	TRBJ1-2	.	TGTGCCAGCAGCCTGGACAGGCACTATGGCTACACCTTC	CASSLDRHYGYTF
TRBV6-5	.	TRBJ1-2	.	TGTGCCAGCAGTTACTCGGGGGTTTTCTATGGCTACACCTTC	CASSYSGVFYGYTF
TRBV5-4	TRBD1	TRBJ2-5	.	TGTGCCAGCAGCTCGGCAGGGGGCGCAGAGACCCAGTACTTC	CASSSAGGAETQYF
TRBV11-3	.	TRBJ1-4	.	TGTGCCAGCAGCCCCTCGGACAGAGGTGAAAAACTGTTTTTT	CASSPSDRGEKLFF
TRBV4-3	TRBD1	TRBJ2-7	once	TGCGCCAGCAGCCGAGGACAGGGCACCGAGCAGTACTTC	CASSRGQGTEQYF
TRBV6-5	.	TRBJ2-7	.	TGTGCCAGCAGTCGAGACTGGGGACCCTACGAGCAGTACTTC	CASSRDWGPYEQYF
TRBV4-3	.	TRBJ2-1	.	TGCGCCAGCAGCCAAGGGGACAATGAGCAGTTCTTC	CASSQGDNEQFF
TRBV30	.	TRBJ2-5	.	TGTGCCTGGAGTGTCAAGGGGATCCAAGAGACCCAGTACTTC	CAWSVKGIQETQYF
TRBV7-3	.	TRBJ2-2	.	TGTGCCAGCAGCTCCCAAGAGGGGACCGGGGAGCTGTTTTTT	CASSSQEGTGELFF
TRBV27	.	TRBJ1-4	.	TGTGCCAGCAGCTCGACAACACTGAATGAAAAACTGTTTTTT	CASSSTTLNEKLFF
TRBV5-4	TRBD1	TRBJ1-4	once	TGTGCCAGCAGCGACCGGGACAGGGGACTGTTTTTT	CASSDRDRGLFF
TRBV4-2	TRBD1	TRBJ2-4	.	TGTGCCAGCAGCATATTTGACAGGGGCCAAAACATTCAGTACTTC	CASSIFDRGQNIQYF
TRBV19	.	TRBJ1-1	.	TGTGCCAGTAGTTCTGAGAGCATGAACACTGAAGCTTTCTTT	CASSSESMNTEAFF
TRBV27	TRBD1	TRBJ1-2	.	TGTGCCAGCAGTTCCCGGGACAGGGGTGACTATGGCTACACCTTC	CASSSRDRGDYGYTF
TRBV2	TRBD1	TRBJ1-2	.	TGTGCCAGCGGGGGACAGCTAGTCTATGGCTACACCTTC	CASGGQLVYGYTF
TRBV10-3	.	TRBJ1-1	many	TGTGCCATATCGACAGGGAACACTGAAGCTTTCTTT	CAISTGNTEAFF
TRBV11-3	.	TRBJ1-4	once	TGTGCCAGCAGCTTCAGTGAGGGCGAAAAACTGTTTTTT	CASSFSEGEKLFF
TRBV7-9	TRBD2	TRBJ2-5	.	TGTGCCAGCAGGCCGGGACTAAGAAGTCAGTACTTC	CASRPGLRSQYF
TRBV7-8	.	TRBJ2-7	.	TGTTCCAGCAGCTTTTCCTCCAGCTCCTACGAGCAGTACTTC	CSSSFSSSSYEQYF